These T cell receptor beta chains were read from a single sample in a study of glioma-infiltrating T cells. A single record per CDR3 protein comes from TCRdb applying MiXCR to the multiplex PCR reads. The table has about 200,000 distinct CDR3 sequences, over 30% seen once. The sample comprised glioma tissue, nonneoplastic brain tissue, or PBMCs (not recorded which). These receptors all stem from a human donor with low-grade glioma or glioblastoma, undergoing nonglioma brain surgery, or in good health (not recorded which). CDR3s include the opening cysteine and the closing phenylalanine or tryptophan. The D gene is left open where the match is weak. Part of the rows lack a size; the others show once, few, many or a class for expanded clones.

d_call,clone_size,j_call,v_call,cdr3_aa,cdr3_nt
.,few,TRBJ2-6,TRBV3-1,CASSQVRGSGANVLTF,TGTGCCAGCAGCCAAGTCAGGGGCTCAGGGGCCAACGTCCTGACTTTC
.,many,TRBJ2-1,TRBV6-1,CASSYGSGDYNEQFF,TGTGCCAGCAGTTACGGTAGCGGAGATTACAATGAGCAGTTCTTC
.,few,TRBJ2-3,TRBV5-1,CASSLRGAASTDTQYF,TGCGCCAGCAGCTTGAGGGGGGCTGCTAGCACAGATACGCAGTATTTT
.,few,TRBJ2-7,TRBV30,CAWSVSYEQYF,TGTGCCTGGAGTGTTAGCTACGAGCAGTACTTC
.,few,TRBJ2-6,TRBV7-3,CASSLNPGESSGANVLTF,TGTGCCAGCAGCTTAAATCCAGGGGAAAGCTCTGGGGCCAACGTCCTGACTTTC
.,many,TRBJ2-7,TRBV20-1,CSATDQGYEQYF,TGCAGTGCTACAGATCAGGGCTACGAGCAGTACTTC
TRBD1,.,TRBJ2-3,TRBV12-3/TRBV12-4,CASSPPGDRATDTRYF,TGTGCCAGCAGCCCCCCCGGGGACAGGGCCACAGATACGCGGTATTTT
.,once,TRBJ1-1,TRBV7-2,CAVSQLSRAEAFF,TGTGCCGTCAGCCAATTAAGTCGGGCTGAAGCTTTCTTT
.,many,TRBJ2-1,TRBV29-1,CSGQDRPNEQFF,TGCAGCGGACAAGACAGGCCCAATGAGCAGTTCTTC
.,many,TRBJ1-3,TRBV6-1,CASSVIGAGGGNTIYF,TGTGCCAGCAGTGTGATCGGGGCCGGAGGGGGAAACACCATATATTTT
TRBD2,many,TRBJ2-3,TRBV6-1,CASSAGLAGGTDTQYF,TGTGCCAGCAGTGCGGGACTAGCGGGAGGCACAGATACGCAGTATTTT
.,many,TRBJ2-1,TRBV7-9,CASSSFGGENNEQFF,TGTGCCAGCAGCTCTTTCGGTGGCGAGAACAATGAGCAGTTCTTC
.,few,TRBJ2-1,TRBV5-4,CASSPTGTRSYNEQFF,TGTGCCAGCAGCCCAACCGGGACCCGCTCCTACAATGAGCAGTTCTTC
.,many,TRBJ2-4,TRBV5-1,CASSPGMGKNIQYF,TGCGCCAGCAGCCCGGGGATGGGGAAAAACATTCAGTACTTC
.,few,TRBJ1-1,TRBV12-3/TRBV12-4,CASSKDNPPEAFF,TGTGCCAGCAGTAAAGACAATCCCCCTGAAGCTTTCTTT
TRBD1,few,TRBJ2-5,TRBV27,CASSFGQGMGTQYF,TGTGCCAGCAGTTTCGGACAGGGGATGGGGACCCAGTACTTC
.,many,TRBJ1-3,TRBV4-1,CASTSGTGNTIYF,TGCGCCAGCACCTCAGGGACGGGAAACACCATATATTTT
.,few,TRBJ2-3,TRBV9,CASSVADSGWDTQYF,TGTGCCAGCAGCGTAGCAGACAGCGGGTGGGATACGCAGTATTTT
TRBD2,many,TRBJ2-1,TRBV6-2/TRBV6-3,CASSYPLAEAYNEQFF,TGTGCCAGCAGTTACCCTCTAGCGGAAGCCTACAATGAGCAGTTCTTC
.,few,TRBJ2-5,TRBV7-8,CASSPGGTQETQYF,TGTGCCAGCAGCCCCGGGGGAACACAAGAGACCCAGTACTTC
.,.,TRBJ2-1,TRBV10-3,CAISGRGQGNEQFF,TGTGCCATCAGTGGGAGGGGTCAGGGCAATGAGCAGTTCTTC
.,many,TRBJ2-7,TRBV7-6,CASSNLYGEQYF,TGTGCCAGCAGTAACCTCTACGGGGAGCAGTACTTC
TRBD2,.,TRBJ2-1,TRBV5-4,CASSTRGLAGEQFF,TGTGCCAGCAGCACGCGGGGACTAGCGGGAGAGCAGTTCTTC
.,.,TRBJ2-1,TRBV6-6,CASSPRRDKQFF,TGTGCCAGCAGCCCCAGAAGGGATAAGCAGTTCTTC
TRBD2,.,TRBJ2-1,TRBV11-1,CASSLGLAGGPEQFF,TGTGCCAGCAGCTTAGGACTAGCGGGAGGCCCCGAGCAGTTCTTC
.,many,TRBJ1-5,TRBV10-3,CAISDPGSNQPQHF,TGTGCCATCAGTGACCCTGGTAGCAATCAGCCCCAGCATTTT
.,.,TRBJ1-2,TRBV27,CTSSFHAGNYGYTF,TGTACCAGCAGTTTCCATGCAGGCAACTATGGCTACACCTTC
TRBD2,many,TRBJ2-7,TRBV20-1,CSASPSGSRYEQYF,TGCAGTGCCAGCCCTAGCGGGAGTAGGTACGAGCAGTACTTC
.,many,TRBJ2-5,TRBV6-1,CASIIRHRIGTQYF,TGTGCCAGCATCATAAGACACCGGATAGGGACCCAGTACTTC
TRBD2,many,TRBJ2-5,TRBV7-2,CASSSIAGTEETQYF,TGTGCCAGCAGCTCGATAGCGGGAACCGAGGAGACCCAGTACTTC
TRBD2,few,TRBJ2-1,TRBV12-3/TRBV12-4,CASRPPGLADNEQFF,TGTGCCAGCAGGCCCCCGGGACTAGCGGACAATGAGCAGTTCTTC
.,.,TRBJ2-7,TRBV11-1,CASSLAGESEQYF,TGTGCCAGCAGCTTAGCGGGGGAAAGCGAGCAGTACTTT
.,.,TRBJ2-1,TRBV19,CASSIKAPSYDEQFF,TGTGCCAGTAGTATTAAAGCGCCCTCCTACGATGAGCAGTTCTTC
TRBD2,many,TRBJ2-7,TRBV7-2,CASSLWTSGSGEQYF,TGTGCCAGCAGCTTATGGACTAGCGGGAGCGGAGAGCAGTACTTC
TRBD2,few,TRBJ2-1,TRBV12-3/TRBV12-4,CASSRAGAGLNEQFF,TGTGCCAGCAGTCGCGCAGGAGCGGGACTCAATGAGCAGTTCTTC
.,many,TRBJ1-3,TRBV10-3,CAISESGQGNTIYF,TGTGCCATCAGTGAGTCGGGACAAGGAAACACCATATATTTT
TRBD1,.,TRBJ1-6,TRBV7-2,CASSLGPPGGYNSPLHF,TGTGCCAGCAGCTTAGGCCCCCCAGGGGGGTATAATTCACCCCTCCACTTT
.,many,TRBJ1-3,TRBV27,CASSLKGWGGNTIYF,TGTGCCAGCAGTTTAAAGGGGTGGGGCGGAAACACCATATATTTT
.,few,TRBJ1-1,TRBV30,CAWSVRGTEGRAFF,TGTGCCTGGAGTGTCAGGGGAACGGAAGGTAGGGCTTTCTTT
.,few,TRBJ2-7,TRBV29-1,CSVSGGTYEQYF,TGCAGCGTTTCAGGGGGGACCTACGAGCAGTACTTC
TRBD2,many,TRBJ2-7,TRBV5-4,CASSFFSGSLTSGPYF,TGTGCCAGCAGCTTTTTTAGCGGGAGCCTCACGAGCGGGCCGTACTTC
.,few,TRBJ1-2,TRBV7-9,CASSLVSGGRAYGYTF,TGTGCCAGCAGCTTAGTGTCGGGGGGGAGGGCATATGGCTACACCTTC
.,many,TRBJ2-1,TRBV6-1,CASSLHRPAWYNEQFF,TGTGCCAGCAGTCTTCACCGGCCCGCTTGGTACAATGAGCAGTTCTTC
.,many,TRBJ1-1,TRBV6-1,CASSVLIGGTEAFF,TGTGCCAGCAGTGTGTTAATTGGGGGCACTGAAGCTTTCTTT
.,many,TRBJ2-2,TRBV19,CAGGETNTGELFF,TGTGCAGGCGGGGAAACGAACACCGGGGAGCTGTTTTTT
TRBD2,many,TRBJ2-1,TRBV27,CASSLSASGSYNEQFF,TGTGCCAGCAGTTTATCGGCTAGCGGGAGTTACAATGAGCAGTTCTTC
TRBD1,many,TRBJ1-5,TRBV2,CASREQGARNQPQHF,TGTGCCAGCAGGGAACAGGGGGCTCGCAATCAGCCCCAGCATTTT
.,.,TRBJ1-1,TRBV19,CASSYKGETEAFF,TGTGCCAGTAGTTATAAGGGTGAAACTGAAGCTTTCTTT
TRBD2,few,TRBJ2-1,TRBV5-1,CASSLEGLAGEQFF,TGCGCCAGCAGCTTGGAGGGACTAGCGGGTGAGCAGTTCTTC
.,many,TRBJ1-6,TRBV20-1,CSAPDILFNSLHF,TGCAGTGCCCCAGATATCCTGTTTAATTCCCTCCACTTT
.,many,TRBJ1-1,TRBV2,CASSAVYPEEAFF,TGTGCCAGCAGTGCGGTATACCCCGAAGAAGCTTTCTTT
TRBD2,.,TRBJ2-1,TRBV7-9,CASSLSQHLAGALGEQFF,TGTGCCAGCAGCTTATCCCAACACCTAGCGGGAGCCTTGGGTGAGCAGTTCTTC
.,many,TRBJ1-2,TRBV27,CASSLNWGAADGYTF,TGTGCCAGCAGTTTAAATTGGGGGGCGGCGGATGGCTACACCTTC
TRBD1,few,TRBJ1-1,TRBV7-9,CASTHTGVGTTEAFF,TGTGCCAGCACCCATACAGGGGTTGGGACCACTGAAGCTTTCTTT
.,few,TRBJ1-2,TRBV19,CASSIARTNYGYTF,TGTGCCAGTAGTATTGCCCGGACGAACTATGGCTACACCTTC
.,many,TRBJ2-1,TRBV6-2/TRBV6-3,CASRLLLGLANEQFF,TGTGCCAGCAGACTCCTGCTTGGGCTAGCGAATGAGCAGTTCTTC
.,few,TRBJ2-7,TRBV9,CASSPRSGSREQYF,TGTGCCAGCAGCCCCCGTTCCGGGTCGAGGGAGCAGTACTTC
TRBD1,.,TRBJ2-1,TRBV19,CASSIADRGQNEQFF,TGTGCCAGTAGTATAGCGGACAGGGGACAAAATGAGCAGTTCTTC
.,many,TRBJ2-1,TRBV6-2/TRBV6-3,CASSSPRQGGFF,TGTGCCAGCAGTTCCCCTCGCCAGGGCGGGTTCTTC